This TCR beta chain appears in the sequencing data of a study of T cells in Graves' hyperthyroidism and ophthalmopathy (dated by TCRdb to about 2019). For the wider study: Peripheral blood samples were taken at initial diagnosis, before any treatment was given. Prospective prediction of ophthalmopathy was tested in an independent validation cohort of approximately 19 hyperthyroidism patients and 17 patients who later progressed to ophthalmopathy. After sampling, hyperthyroidism patients received methimazole starting at 30 mg daily, and ophthalmopathy patients received high-dose intravenous methylprednisolone. Thyroid tissue and blood T-cell repertoires from six Graves' hyperthyroidism patients were also compared in the study. According to the paper, TCR Vbeta CDR3 sequencing was carried out on around 140 peripheral blood samples, which came from 40 to 45 ophthalmopathy, some 73 hyperthyroidism and around 17 progressor patients. For training and testing, the approximately 97 patients in the discovery cohort were randomly divided in a 7:3 ratio. To identify distinguishing TCR V-J signatures, a discovery cohort of around 98 patients was used, comprising some 43 with Graves' ophthalmopathy and some 57 with stable Graves' hyperthyroidism.

The CDR3 goes from the cysteine to the phenylalanine over 17 residues. Just CDR3 DNA is preserved here, 51 bases in frame from base 1. Here V drops 7 bases and J drops 3 bases, and the junction holds 13 bases not matched to any gene. CDR1 and CDR2 were assigned from the germline V gene (reference sequence) as LNHDA and SQIVND. Amplification of TCR beta CDR3 regions was carried out from RNA transcripts. For the first round of RT-PCR on the TCR CDR3, the HTBI primer set was used together with the Qiagen OneStep RT-PCR kit. Libraries were constructed in a second round of multiplex PCR, after which size selection and purification were carried out. The libraries were sequenced on an Illumina HiSeq2000 using paired-end 100 bp reads. Regarding the original processing steps: Raw data were processed with SOAPnuke, discarding reads with adapters, uncalled bases, mean Phred below 15, or no exact constant-primer or identifier match. High-quality paired reads were merged using COPE v1.2.5, and each unique nucleotide sequence was defined as a clonotype. MiTCR v1.1 was used to align clonotypes to the IMGT TRBV, TRBD and TRBJ reference segments. Analysis was restricted to V-J combinations with a frequency above 0.0001, which covered 98% to 99.2% of repertoires. A TCS score was defined as the ratio of F50 (clonal expansion) to E x V (chaos), with BLOSUM62-based TCRdist applied between CDR3 peptides within each V-J. Welch's t-statistics and random forest reduced around 520 V-J features to about 12, which were used in a naive Bayes classifier (R e1071). TCRdb trimmed public reads at Q25 via fastp, called clones via MiXCR and kept in-frame beta chains. Rows with one shared CDR3 protein collapse into an entry with the most common genes and DNA. The V and J calls were not made by the authors but by TCRdb's processing. This sample comprises some 690,000 distinct CDR3 sequences, 15% to 20% of them detected only once. 15% to 18% of the sample goes to the ten largest clones.

Study-level results and caveats: No statistical method was used to fix the sample size in advance, and group allocation was not hidden from the investigators. During validation, the model predicted progression to ophthalmopathy a median of around six months ahead of onset, with almost 71% sensitivity and 72.22% specificity. A 13 V-J signature model separated ophthalmopathy from stable hyperthyroidism, with 87.88% sensitivity and 81.08% specificity in cross-validation and 80%/75% in testing. Most expanded thyroid clonotypes (frequency above 0.001) were also detected in blood, a finding suggesting that blood repertoires may reflect thyroid immune responses.

A patient counted as having stable Graves' hyperthyroidism if no progression to ophthalmopathy occurred over 18 months of follow-up. Hyperthyroidism patients were newly diagnosed, with disease duration under 2 months, and aged 18 to 65 years. Any patient with an uncontrolled infection, another autoimmune disease, pregnancy or lactation was excluded. Diagnoses were based on clinical symptoms, serum thyroxine and TRAb, thyroid ultrasound and orbital computed tomography. PBMCs were separated from roughly 9.6 ml of fresh peripheral blood using Ficoll-Paque density gradient centrifugation. Total RNA was extracted using Trizol reagent, and RNA quality was assessed on an Agilent 2100 Bioanalyzer. This clonotype was observed at least ten times. Its antigen is unknown. No quality values exist for individual bases; no much larger clone is one base distant.

The chain is assembled from TRBV19 and TRBJ2-1; 9 nucleotides in the junction match TRBD2. This TCR was recovered from a man in his forties or fifties with Graves' hyperthyroidism. The sequencing sample was made of blood. The CDR3 region has the sequence CASTLEFSGSFYNEQFF. In nucleotides, the sequence is TGTGCCAGTACCCTGGAGTTTAGCGGGAGTTTCTACAATGAGCAGTTCTTC.